These T cell receptor beta chains were read from a single sample in a study of shared clonotypes between healthy human individuals. Method: immunoSEQ multiplex PCR; TCRdb's copy keeps in-frame clones and lacks some. The table has 950,000 to 1,300,000 clones, around 74% seen once. The sample comprised memory CD4+ T cells sorted from blood. The receptors shown here come from a man in his late teens or twenties in good health. Both conserved end residues are part of each CDR3. A D gene is named only where the DNA matches it firmly. The size entry is marked missing in some rows and otherwise reads once, few, many or a size class.

cdr3_aa | cdr3_nt | d_call | j_call | v_call | clone_size
CASSPGSGKANNSPLHF | TGTGCCAGCAGCCCAGGGTCAGGGAAGGCCAATAATTCACCCCTCCACTTT | . | TRBJ1-6 | TRBV7-9 | once
CASSHGTYEQYF | TGTGCCAGCAGCCATGGTACCTACGAGCAGTACTTC | . | TRBJ2-7 | TRBV7-9 | .
CASSLEWLAVTEQFF | TGCGCCAGCAGCCTTGAATGGCTAGCGGTGACTGAGCAGTTCTTC | TRBD2 | TRBJ2-1 | TRBV4-1 | .
CASSPTQGARINGYTF | TGCGCCAGCAGCCCAACTCAGGGGGCGAGGATTAATGGCTACACCTTC | TRBD1 | TRBJ1-2 | TRBV5-1 | once
CASSQDKGGASYGYTF | TGCGCCAGCAGCCAAGATAAGGGGGGAGCGAGCTATGGCTACACCTTC | . | TRBJ1-2 | TRBV4-3 | few
CASSLDGQGRDGYTF | TGCGCCAGCAGCTTGGACGGACAGGGGAGGGATGGCTACACCTTC | TRBD1 | TRBJ1-2 | TRBV5-1 | .
CASLDSTTYEQYF | TGTGCCAGTTTGGATAGTACAACCTACGAGCAGTACTTC | . | TRBJ2-7 | TRBV6-6 | .
CASSATTNSYNSPLHF | TGTGCCAGCAGTGCAACAACCAATTCCTATAATTCACCCCTCCACTTT | . | TRBJ1-6 | TRBV6-1 | many
CASSHPGAGNEQFF | TGTGCCAGCAGCCATCCAGGGGCGGGCAATGAGCAGTTCTTC | . | TRBJ2-1 | TRBV7-2 | .
CASSKAIGGKAGELFF | TGTGCCAGTAGTAAGGCTATTGGAGGTAAAGCCGGGGAGCTGTTTTTT | . | TRBJ2-2 | TRBV19 | .
CASSYIAGSYYEQYF | TGTGCCAGCAGTTATATAGCGGGAAGCTACTACGAGCAGTACTTC | TRBD2 | TRBJ2-7 | TRBV27 | .
CASSEGNPSNQPQHF | TGTGCCAGCAGTGAAGGGAACCCTAGCAATCAGCCCCAGCATTTT | . | TRBJ1-5 | TRBV6-1 | few
CASSLGGDYGYTF | TGCGCCAGCAGCTTGGGCGGGGACTATGGCTACACCTTC | . | TRBJ1-2 | TRBV5-1 | .
CASSRQGSNQPQHF | TGTGCCAGCAGCCGACAGGGAAGCAATCAGCCCCAGCATTTT | TRBD1 | TRBJ1-5 | TRBV6-5 | .
CASSSGEFPDTQYF | TGTGCCAGCAGCTCGGGGGAGTTTCCAGATACGCAGTATTTT | . | TRBJ2-3 | TRBV5-5 | .
CASSPDTGNTEAFF | TGCGCCAGCAGTCCCGATACAGGGAACACTGAAGCTTTCTTT | . | TRBJ1-1 | TRBV5-1 | .
CASSPLLGTQYF | TGTGCCAGCAGTCCGCTTCTCGGGACCCAGTACTTC | . | TRBJ2-5 | TRBV6-5 | .
CAWNQGIGTDTQYF | TGTGCCTGGAATCAGGGCATTGGCACAGATACGCAGTATTTT | . | TRBJ2-3 | TRBV30 | .
CASIPSSGNEKLFF | TGTGCCAGCATCCCCTCTTCTGGGAATGAAAAACTGTTTTTT | . | TRBJ1-4 | TRBV5-5 | once
CASSLNGPSFNNQPQHF | TGTGCCAGCAGCTTGAACGGTCCCTCCTTCAACAATCAGCCCCAGCATTTT | . | TRBJ1-5 | TRBV5-6 | .
CASRAAASYEQYF | TGTGCCAGCAGAGCAGCAGCCTCCTACGAGCAGTACTTC | . | TRBJ2-7 | TRBV6-5 | .
CASSLPSSGRAGETQYF | TGTGCCAGCAGCCTTCCTTCTAGCGGGAGGGCCGGAGAGACCCAGTACTTC | TRBD2 | TRBJ2-5 | TRBV5-4 | .